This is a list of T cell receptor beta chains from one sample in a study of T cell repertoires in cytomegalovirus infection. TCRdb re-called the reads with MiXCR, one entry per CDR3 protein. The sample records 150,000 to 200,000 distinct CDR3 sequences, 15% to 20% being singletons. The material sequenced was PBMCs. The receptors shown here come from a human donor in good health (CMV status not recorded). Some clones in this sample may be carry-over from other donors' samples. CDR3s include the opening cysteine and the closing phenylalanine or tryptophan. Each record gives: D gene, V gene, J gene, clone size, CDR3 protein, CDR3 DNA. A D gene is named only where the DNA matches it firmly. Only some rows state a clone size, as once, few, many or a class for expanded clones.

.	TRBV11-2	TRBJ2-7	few	CASSRLGGRAYEQYF	TGTGCCAGCAGTCGTCTCGGAGGGAGAGCCTACGAGCAGTACTTC
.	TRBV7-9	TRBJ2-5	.	CASSLPGPQETQYF	TGTGCCAGCAGCCTGCCGGGACCACAAGAGACCCAGTACTTC
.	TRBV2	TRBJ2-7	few	CASSDKQYF	TGTGCCAGCAGTGATAAGCAGTACTTC
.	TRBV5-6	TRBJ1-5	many	CASSRSQGLDQPQHF	TGTGCCAGCAGCAGGTCACAGGGACTCGATCAGCCCCAGCATTTT
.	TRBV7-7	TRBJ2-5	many	CASSLATGVKETQYF	TGTGCCAGCAGCTTAGCGACGGGAGTTAAAGAGACCCAGTACTTC
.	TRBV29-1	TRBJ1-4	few	CSVRIGTANEKLFF	TGCAGCGTTCGCATCGGGACGGCTAATGAAAAACTGTTTTTT
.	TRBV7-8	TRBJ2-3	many	CASSPGRVGTDTQYF	TGTGCCAGCAGCCCGGGACGGGTTGGGACAGATACGCAGTATTTT
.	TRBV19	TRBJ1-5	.	CASSGGYYQPQHF	TGTGCCAGTAGTGGGGGATATTATCAGCCCCAGCATTTT
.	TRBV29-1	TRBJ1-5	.	CSVVESNQPQHF	TGCAGCGTTGTAGAGAGCAATCAGCCCCAGCATTTT
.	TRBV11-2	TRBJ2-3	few	CASSLGSTGTQYF	TGTGCCAGCAGCTTAGGATCTACGGGTACGCAGTATTTT
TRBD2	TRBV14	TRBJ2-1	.	CASSPSIGLAGDNEQFF	TGTGCCAGCAGCCCCTCGATAGGACTAGCGGGAGATAATGAGCAGTTCTTC
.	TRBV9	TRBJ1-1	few	CASSVAGGKTEAFF	TGTGCCAGCAGCGTAGCGGGGGGAAAAACTGAAGCTTTCTTT
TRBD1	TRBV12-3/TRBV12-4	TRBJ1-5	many	CASSYRGLTQPQHF	TGTGCCAGCAGTTACAGGGGGCTGACTCAGCCCCAGCATTTT
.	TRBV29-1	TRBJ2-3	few	CSVEDPWAPSGTDTQYF	TGCAGCGTTGAAGACCCGTGGGCACCAAGTGGCACAGATACGCAGTATTTT
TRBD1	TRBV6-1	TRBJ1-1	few	CASSQGQGMNTEAFF	TGTGCCAGCAGTCAAGGACAGGGGATGAACACTGAAGCTTTCTTT
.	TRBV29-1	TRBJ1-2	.	CSTVGAFGGYTF	TGCAGTACCGTTGGGGCCTTTGGCGGCTACACCTTC
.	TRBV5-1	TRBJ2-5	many	CASSLALTVQETQYF	TGCGCCAGCAGCTTGGCGCTTACAGTACAAGAGACCCAGTACTTC
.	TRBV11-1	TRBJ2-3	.	CASSGFLGLGVSTDTQYF	TGTGCCAGCAGCGGATTCCTCGGCCTAGGAGTGAGCACAGATACGCAGTATTTT
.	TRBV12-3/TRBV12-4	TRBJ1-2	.	CASSLPYQGIGGYTF	TGTGCCAGCAGTCTACCTTACCAGGGGATTGGAGGCTACACCTTC
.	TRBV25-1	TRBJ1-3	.	CASSGAAVSGNTLYF	TGTGCCAGCAGTGGGGCCGCGGTGTCTGGAAACACCCTATATTTT